This T cell receptor beta chain was sequenced in a study of PD-L1 blockade in urothelial cancer. Study-level background: About nine tenths of the roughly 29 patients comprised males who had bladder-origin urothelial cancer.

The CDR3 has 13 amino acids. The V gene lost 8 bases and the J gene lost 0 bases, with 11 bases spanning the gap. Germline V CDR1 and CDR2: MNHEY, SMNVEV (reference sequence). This sample's time point: pretreatment peripheral blood. The assay was immunoSEQ multiplex PCR, and TCRdb's table has in-frame clones only and misses some. The table lists 85,000 to 100,000 clones, 87% of them singletons. The chain uses TRBV27 and TRBJ2-7; D not resolved. This material consisted of PBMCs, taken around atezolizumab (anti-PD-L1) treatment. The TCR sequence derives from a man aged 55 to 70 with urothelial cancer. The CDR3 loop reads CASQVLGSYEQYF. DNA for the CDR3: TGTGCCAGCCAGGTATTAGGCTCCTACGAGCAGTACTTC.